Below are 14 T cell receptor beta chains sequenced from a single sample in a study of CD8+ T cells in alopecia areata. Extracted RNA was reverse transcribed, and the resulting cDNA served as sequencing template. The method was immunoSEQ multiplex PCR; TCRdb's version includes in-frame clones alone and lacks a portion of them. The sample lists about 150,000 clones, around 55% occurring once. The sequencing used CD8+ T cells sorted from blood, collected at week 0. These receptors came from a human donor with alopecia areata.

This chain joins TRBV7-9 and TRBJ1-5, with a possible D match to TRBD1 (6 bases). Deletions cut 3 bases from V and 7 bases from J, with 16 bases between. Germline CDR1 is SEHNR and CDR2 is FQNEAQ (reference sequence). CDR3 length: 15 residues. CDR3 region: CASSLDRQDGQPQHF. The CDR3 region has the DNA TGTGCCAGCAGCTTGGATAGACAGGACGGCCAGCCCCAGCATTTT.

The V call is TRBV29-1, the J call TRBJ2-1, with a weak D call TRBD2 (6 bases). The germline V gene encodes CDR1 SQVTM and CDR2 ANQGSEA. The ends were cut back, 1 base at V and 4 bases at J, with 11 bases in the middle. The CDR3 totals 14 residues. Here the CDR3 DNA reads TGCAGCGTTGAAGTAGGGAGGAGATACAATGAGCAGTTCTTC. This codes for CSVEVGRRYNEQFF.

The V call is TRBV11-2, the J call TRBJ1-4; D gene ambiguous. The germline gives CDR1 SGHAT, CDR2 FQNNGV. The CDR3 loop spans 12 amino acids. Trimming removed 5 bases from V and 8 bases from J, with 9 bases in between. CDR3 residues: CASSPSWEKLFF. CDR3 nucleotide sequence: TGTGCCAGCAGCCCCTCGTGGGAAAAACTGTTTTTT.

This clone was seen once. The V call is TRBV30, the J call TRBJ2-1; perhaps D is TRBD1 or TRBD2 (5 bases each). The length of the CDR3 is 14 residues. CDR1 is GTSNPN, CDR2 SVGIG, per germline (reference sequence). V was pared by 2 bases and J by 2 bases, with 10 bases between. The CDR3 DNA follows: TGTGCCTGGAGTTCAGGGACCCCCTACAATGAGCAGTTCTTC. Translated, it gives CAWSSGTPYNEQFF.

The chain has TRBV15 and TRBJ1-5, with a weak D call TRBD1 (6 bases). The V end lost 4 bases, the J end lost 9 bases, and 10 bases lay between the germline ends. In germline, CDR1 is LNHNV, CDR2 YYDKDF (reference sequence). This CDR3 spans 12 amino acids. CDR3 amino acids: CATSTGGPPQHF. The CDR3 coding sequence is TGTGCCACCAGCACGGGGGGGCCGCCCCAGCATTTT.

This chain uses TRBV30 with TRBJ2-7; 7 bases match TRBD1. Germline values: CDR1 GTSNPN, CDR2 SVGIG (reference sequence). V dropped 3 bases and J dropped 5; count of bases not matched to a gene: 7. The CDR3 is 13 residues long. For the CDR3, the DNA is TGTGCCTGGAGCGAGAGGGACAGCGACGAGCAGTACTTC. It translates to CAWSERDSDEQYF.

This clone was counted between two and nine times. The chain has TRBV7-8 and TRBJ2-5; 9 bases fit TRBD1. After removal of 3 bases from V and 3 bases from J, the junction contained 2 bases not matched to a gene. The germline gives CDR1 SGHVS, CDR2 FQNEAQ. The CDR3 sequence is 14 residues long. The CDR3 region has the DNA TGTGCCAGCAGCTTCGACAGGGGGAAAGAGACCCAGTACTTC. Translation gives CASSFDRGKETQYF.

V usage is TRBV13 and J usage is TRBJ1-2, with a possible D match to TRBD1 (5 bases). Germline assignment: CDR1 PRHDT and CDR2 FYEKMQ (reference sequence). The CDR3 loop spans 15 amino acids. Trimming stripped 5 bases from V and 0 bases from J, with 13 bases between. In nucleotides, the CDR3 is TGTGCCAGCAGCACGAGACAGACCGCTAACTATGGCTACACCTTC. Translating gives CASSTRQTANYGYTF.

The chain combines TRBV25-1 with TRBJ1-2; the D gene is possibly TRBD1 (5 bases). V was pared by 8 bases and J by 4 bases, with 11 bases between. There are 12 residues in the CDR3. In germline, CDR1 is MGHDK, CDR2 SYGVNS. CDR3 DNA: TGTGCCAGCTACGGGGGGGGCTATGGCTACACCTTC. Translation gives CASYGGGYGYTF.

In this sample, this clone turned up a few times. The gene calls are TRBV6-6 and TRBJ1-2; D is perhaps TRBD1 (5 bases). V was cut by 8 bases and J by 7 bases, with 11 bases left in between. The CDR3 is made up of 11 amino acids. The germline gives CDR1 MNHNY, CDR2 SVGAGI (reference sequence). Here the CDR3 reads CASLWGFGYTF. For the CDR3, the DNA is TGTGCCAGCCTCTGGGGGTTTGGCTACACCTTC.

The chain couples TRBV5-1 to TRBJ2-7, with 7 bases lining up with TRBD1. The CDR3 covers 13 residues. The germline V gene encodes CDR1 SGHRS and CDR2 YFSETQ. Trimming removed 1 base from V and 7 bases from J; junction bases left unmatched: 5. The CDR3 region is CASSLNRGKEQYF. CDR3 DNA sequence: TGCGCCAGCAGCTTGAACAGGGGCAAGGAGCAGTACTTC.

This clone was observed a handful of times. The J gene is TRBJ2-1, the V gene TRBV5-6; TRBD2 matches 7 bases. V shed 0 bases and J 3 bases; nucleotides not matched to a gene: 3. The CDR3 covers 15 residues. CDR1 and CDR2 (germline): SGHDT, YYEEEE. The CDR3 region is CASSLEASGYNEQFF. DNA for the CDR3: TGTGCCAGCAGCTTGGAGGCTAGCGGCTACAATGAGCAGTTCTTC.

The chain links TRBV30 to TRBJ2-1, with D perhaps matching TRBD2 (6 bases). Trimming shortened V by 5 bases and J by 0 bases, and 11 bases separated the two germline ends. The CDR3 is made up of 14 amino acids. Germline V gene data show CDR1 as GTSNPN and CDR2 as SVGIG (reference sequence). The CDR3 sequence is CAWGGSSSYNEQFF. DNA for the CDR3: TGTGCCTGGGGGGGGAGTAGCTCCTACAATGAGCAGTTCTTC.

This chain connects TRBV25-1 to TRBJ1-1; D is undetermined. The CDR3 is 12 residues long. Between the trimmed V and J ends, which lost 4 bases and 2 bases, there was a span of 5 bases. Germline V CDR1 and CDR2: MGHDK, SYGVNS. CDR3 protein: CASSGSNTEAFF. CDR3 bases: TGTGCCAGCAGTGGGAGTAACACTGAAGCTTTCTTT.